This T cell receptor (beta chain) emerged from a study of shared T cell receptors in the human thymus. Assay used: immunoSEQ multiplex PCR; TCRdb lists only in-frame clones, some missing. This table holds hundreds of thousands of clones, roughly 90% found once. With 1 base clipped from V and 0 bases from J, the junction kept 3 bases outside the gene matches. The CDR3 spans 16 residues. The germline CDR1 and CDR2 sequences are MDHEN and SYDVKM. This clone was counted a single time. These data were also reused for a study on human thymus T cells. Per that study: Healthy Finnish infants undergoing corrective surgery for congenital heart defects were the donors. Resections removed during corrective heart surgery provided the thymus tissue used. Gene usage (both V and J) appeared biased in thymic and blood repertoires.

This receptor was identified in a boy less than two years old with a congenital heart defect. The chain has TRBV28 and TRBJ1-3; 7 bases match TRBD1. The source material was thymocytes. The CDR3 reads CASSLSRQGSGNTIYF. CDR3 DNA sequence: TGTGCCAGCAGTTTATCGCGACAGGGCTCTGGAAACACCATATATTTT.